This paragraph covers one T cell receptor beta chain sequence. Its specificity is unknown. Losses at the gene ends were 2 bases for V and 6 bases for J; bases not matched to a gene: 5. CDR3 length: 15 residues. CDR1 is SGHRS, CDR2 YFSETQ, per germline. Each of the CD4+ naive, central memory, regulatory and stem cell-like memory populations was sorted via CD45RO/CCR7/CD25/CD127/CD95/CD27. cDNA synthesis used the whole RNA isolate, giving expressed TCRB sequences. The protocol was immunoSEQ multiplex PCR, while the TCRdb copy is restricted to in-frame clones and leaves out a portion. The sample lists 300,000 or so clones; more than 13% were seen once. This sample was taken from a study of beta chain features in type 1 diabetes. Study overall: Taken together, all samples contributed nearly 110 million examined sorted cells. Whole-study findings and limits: Whatever favoring of shorter templates PCR might show would apply equally to patients and controls. The similarity of naive, central memory and Treg TCRB repertoires appeared greater among patients than among healthy donors. A moderate, significant TCRB CDR3 shortening appeared in type 1 diabetes across four CD4+ subsets.

Sequencing was done on a sample of naive CD4+ T cells from blood. The rearrangement uses TRBV5-1 and TRBJ2-1; TRBD2 agrees at 10 bases. The sequence was obtained from a man aged 25 to 40 with type 1 diabetes. As DNA, the CDR3 is TGCGCCAGCAGCTTCTCGCTAGCGGGAGCCAATGAGCAGTTCTTC. Translating gives CASSFSLAGANEQFF.